This T cell receptor (beta chain) was profiled in a study of identical twins. V trimming: 0 bases; J trimming: 0 bases; junction bases outside the gene matches: 5. In germline, CDR1 is DFQATT, CDR2 SNEGSKA (reference sequence). CDR3 length: 18 residues. This clonotype occurred many times. Its antigen remains unknown. Study-level findings and limits: Among out-of-frame alpha sequences shared by twins, low generation probability occurred in excess. Monozygotic twin pairs showed more out-of-frame TCR alpha sharing than models estimated.

TCRdb independently ran MiXCR on the 5' RACE reads; one entry per CDR3 protein. Of fewer than 800,000 distinct CDR3 sequences in the sample, about 7% were seen once. Separately, the same data were catalogued under a study of yellow fever vaccine responses in identical twins. That paper adds: A vaccine T cell response that seemed partly convergent and partly personalized was reported in twins.

Sample: PBMCs. The source of this sequence is a woman under 30 in good health. The gene calls are TRBV20-1 and TRBJ2-6, with TRBD1 identical over 10 bases. The DNA of the CDR3 is TGCAGTGCTAGAGATCGGGACAGGGGTAACTCTGGGGCCAACGTCCTGACTTTC. Residues: CSARDRDRGNSGANVLTF.